Listed below are T cell receptor beta chains from one sample, sequenced in a study of CXCR3-negative and CXCR3-positive naive CD8 T cells. One entry per CDR3 protein, without DNA, is what TCRdb gives after re-calling the 5' RACE reads. The sample table sets out under 150,000 distinct CDR3 sequences. Input material: naive CXCR3+ CD8+ T cells from blood. These receptors all come from a human donor in good health. Some clones in this sample may be carry-over from other donors' samples. The CDR3 runs from the conserved cysteine through the conserved F or W. Each record gives: V gene, J gene, CDR3 protein.

v_call: TRBV5-1; j_call: TRBJ2-5; cdr3_aa: CASSLFASGSETQYF
v_call: TRBV5-1; j_call: TRBJ2-2; cdr3_aa: CASSLLAGFSPGELFF
v_call: TRBV19; j_call: TRBJ2-1; cdr3_aa: CASSIETPEDEQFF
v_call: TRBV4-3; j_call: TRBJ2-7; cdr3_aa: CASSQDGLAGGLNEQYF
v_call: TRBV5-1; j_call: TRBJ1-4; cdr3_aa: CASSSPGTNEKLFF
v_call: TRBV29-1; j_call: TRBJ2-2; cdr3_aa: CSVENGNTGELFF
v_call: TRBV5-1; j_call: TRBJ2-1; cdr3_aa: CVPRQGRLGNEQFF
v_call: TRBV28; j_call: TRBJ2-2; cdr3_aa: CASSWTANTGELFF
v_call: TRBV30; j_call: TRBJ2-6; cdr3_aa: CAWTLGAPGANVLTF
v_call: TRBV7-3; j_call: TRBJ2-7; cdr3_aa: CASSPGTGVSIEQYF
v_call: TRBV7-9; j_call: TRBJ2-7; cdr3_aa: CASSLERTDRQYF
v_call: TRBV20-1; j_call: TRBJ2-1; cdr3_aa: CSASGTSSYNEQFF
v_call: TRBV28; j_call: TRBJ2-7; cdr3_aa: CASSSSESWGYEQYF
v_call: TRBV4-3; j_call: TRBJ1-1; cdr3_aa: CASSQSGMGSEAFF
v_call: TRBV5-1; j_call: TRBJ2-5; cdr3_aa: CASSSGGSGQETQYF
v_call: TRBV20-1; j_call: TRBJ2-5; cdr3_aa: CSARRLGWETQYF
v_call: TRBV19; j_call: TRBJ2-7; cdr3_aa: CASSLTGHGSYEQYF
v_call: TRBV7-9; j_call: TRBJ2-7; cdr3_aa: CASSLTASYEQYF
v_call: TRBV3-1; j_call: TRBJ2-1; cdr3_aa: CASSQGPSFYNEQFF
v_call: TRBV4-1; j_call: TRBJ2-7; cdr3_aa: CASIQVQGTRRYEQYF
v_call: TRBV29-1; j_call: TRBJ2-5; cdr3_aa: CSVEKFREDRAKETQYF
v_call: TRBV27; j_call: TRBJ2-3; cdr3_aa: CASTPTWGQGSDTQYF
v_call: TRBV14; j_call: TRBJ2-2; cdr3_aa: CASRSDRANTGELFF
v_call: TRBV7-8; j_call: TRBJ2-5; cdr3_aa: CASSPKAPGMGGHQETQYF
v_call: TRBV29-1; j_call: TRBJ2-4; cdr3_aa: CSGLAASGNIQYF
v_call: TRBV6-5; j_call: TRBJ2-1; cdr3_aa: CASSESGGGFYNEQFF
v_call: TRBV5-5; j_call: TRBJ2-7; cdr3_aa: CASSLEQGFASYEQYF
v_call: TRBV2; j_call: TRBJ1-4; cdr3_aa: CASSERGVRAGTNEKLFF
v_call: TRBV7-2; j_call: TRBJ2-7; cdr3_aa: CASSYTGSSYEQYF
v_call: TRBV5-5; j_call: TRBJ1-1; cdr3_aa: CASSFWNTGAFF
v_call: TRBV12-3/TRBV12-4; j_call: TRBJ2-3; cdr3_aa: CASTIDVGSTDTQYF
v_call: TRBV7-9; j_call: TRBJ1-1; cdr3_aa: CASTGKGETEAFF
v_call: TRBV4-2; j_call: TRBJ2-3; cdr3_aa: CASSQVLAPTDTQYF
v_call: TRBV12-3/TRBV12-4; j_call: TRBJ2-1; cdr3_aa: CASSTRSPAANEQFF
v_call: TRBV6-5; j_call: TRBJ1-1; cdr3_aa: CASSWVSGNTEAFF
v_call: TRBV7-9; j_call: TRBJ2-1; cdr3_aa: CASNRDGSSYNEQFF
v_call: TRBV4-3; j_call: TRBJ2-1; cdr3_aa: CASSQASGTGYNEQFF
v_call: TRBV20-1; j_call: TRBJ2-7; cdr3_aa: CSANPPLETGSYEQYF
v_call: TRBV19; j_call: TRBJ1-4; cdr3_aa: CASSIDLEGKLFF
v_call: TRBV27; j_call: TRBJ2-2; cdr3_aa: CASSTGGIGELFF